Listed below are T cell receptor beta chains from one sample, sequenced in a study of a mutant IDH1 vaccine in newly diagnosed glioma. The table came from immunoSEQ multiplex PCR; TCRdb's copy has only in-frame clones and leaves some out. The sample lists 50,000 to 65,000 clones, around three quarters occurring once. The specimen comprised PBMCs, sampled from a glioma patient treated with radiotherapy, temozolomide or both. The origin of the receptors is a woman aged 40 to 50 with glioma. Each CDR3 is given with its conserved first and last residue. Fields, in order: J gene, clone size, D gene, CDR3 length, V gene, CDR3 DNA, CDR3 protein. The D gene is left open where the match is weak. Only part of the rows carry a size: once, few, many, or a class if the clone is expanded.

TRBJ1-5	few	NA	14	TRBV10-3	TGTGCCATCAGTGAGACAGGGAGCAATCAGCCCCAGCATTTT	CAISETGSNQPQHF
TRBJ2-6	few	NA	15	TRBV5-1	TGCGCCAGCAGCTTACAGGGAACTGGGGCCAACGTCCTGACTTTC	CASSLQGTGANVLTF
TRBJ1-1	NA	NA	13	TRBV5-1	TGCGCCAGCAGCTACGACAGCAACACTGAAGCTTTCTTT	CASSYDSNTEAFF
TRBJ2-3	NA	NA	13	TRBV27	TGTGCCAGCAGACAGGGTAGCACAGATACGCAGTATTTT	CASRQGSTDTQYF
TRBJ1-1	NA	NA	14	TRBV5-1	TGCGCCAGCAGCCCCCAGGCATTGGTCACTGAAGCTTTCTTT	CASSPQALVTEAFF
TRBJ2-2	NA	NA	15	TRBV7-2	TGTGCCAGCAGCCCTCAGGGTGCGACCACCGGGGAGCTGTTTTTT	CASSPQGATTGELFF
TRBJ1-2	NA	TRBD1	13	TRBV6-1	TGTGCCCTCTCGGACAGGGGGAATAGTGGCTACACCTTC	CALSDRGNSGYTF
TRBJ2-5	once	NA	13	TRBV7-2	TGTGCCAGCAACCGACACGGGGAGGAGACCCAGTACTTC	CASNRHGEETQYF
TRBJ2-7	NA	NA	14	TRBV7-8	TGTGCCAGCAGCTCCTCTAGGCAGTCCTACGAGCAGTACTTC	CASSSSRQSYEQYF
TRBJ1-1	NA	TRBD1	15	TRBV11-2	TGTGCCAGCACCCGGCGGGGGACAGGGTGGACTGAAGCTTTCTTT	CASTRRGTGWTEAFF
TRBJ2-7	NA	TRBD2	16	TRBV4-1	TGCGCCAGCAGCCACATTAGCGGGATAAGCTCCTACGAGCAGTACTTC	CASSHISGISSYEQYF
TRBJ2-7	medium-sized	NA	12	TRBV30	TGTGCCTGGAGTTCCGTGGGGAGCGAGCAGTACTTC	CAWSSVGSEQYF
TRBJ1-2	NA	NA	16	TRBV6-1	TGTGCCAGCAGTGCAGGGGTCCAAAGACGCAGCTATGGCTACACCTTC	CASSAGVQRRSYGYTF
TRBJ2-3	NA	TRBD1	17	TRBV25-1	TGTGCCAGCTACTCAAACCGGGACAGGGGCGGCACGGATACGCAGTATTTT	CASYSNRDRGGTDTQYF
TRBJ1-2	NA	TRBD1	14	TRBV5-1	TGCGCCAGCAGCGCCTCGCGACAGGGCTATGGCTACACCTTC	CASSASRQGYGYTF
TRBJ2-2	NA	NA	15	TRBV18	TGTGCCAGCTCACCGTTGATGTCAGACACCGGGGAGCTGTTTTTT	CASSPLMSDTGELFF
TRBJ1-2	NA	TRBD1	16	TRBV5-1	TGCGCCAGCAGCTTGGGGGGGACAGCCCTTTTCGATGGCTACACCTTC	CASSLGGTALFDGYTF
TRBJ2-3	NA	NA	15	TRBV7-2	TGTGCCAGCAGCTTAGTCGGTGGGCGGGGAGATACGCAGTATTTT	CASSLVGGRGDTQYF
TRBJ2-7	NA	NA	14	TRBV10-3	TGTGCCATCAGGGGGTCAACAGGAGACTACGAGCAGTACTTC	CAIRGSTGDYEQYF
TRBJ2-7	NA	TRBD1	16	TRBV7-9	TGTGCCAGCAGCTTAGCCTACGGACAGGTTAGATACGAGCAGTACTTC	CASSLAYGQVRYEQYF
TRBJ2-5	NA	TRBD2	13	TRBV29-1	TGCAGCGTTGACGGGGGGGGATTGGAGACCCAGTACTTC	CSVDGGGLETQYF
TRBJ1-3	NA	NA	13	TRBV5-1	TGCGCCAGCAGCTACTTCTCTGGAAACACCATATATTTT	CASSYFSGNTIYF
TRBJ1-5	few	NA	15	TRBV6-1	TGTGCCAGCGCAACCGGGACGGGATTCGATCAGCCCCAGCATTTT	CASATGTGFDQPQHF
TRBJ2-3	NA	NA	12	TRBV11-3	TGTGCCAGCAGCCGACATGGCGATACGCAGTATTTT	CASSRHGDTQYF
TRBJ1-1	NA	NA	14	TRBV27	TGTGCCAGCAGTTTTGGACAGCTGAACACTGAAGCTTTCTTT	CASSFGQLNTEAFF
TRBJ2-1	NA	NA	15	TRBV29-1	TGCAGCGTTGGCTCAGGAGGTCTACGATACAATGAGCAGTTCTTC	CSVGSGGLRYNEQFF
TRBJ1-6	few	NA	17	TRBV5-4	TGTGCCAGCAGCTCGCCCCCCGGGTCCCTTAAGAATTCACCCCTCCACTTT	CASSSPPGSLKNSPLHF
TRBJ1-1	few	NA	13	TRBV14	TGTGCCAGCAGCCAACAGTTGAACACTGAAGCTTTCTTT	CASSQQLNTEAFF
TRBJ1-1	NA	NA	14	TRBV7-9	TGTGCCAGCAGCCCACCTCCGGGGAACACTGAAGCTTTCTTT	CASSPPPGNTEAFF
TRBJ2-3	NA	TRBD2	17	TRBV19	TGTGCCAGTAGTATCAGAGCGGGGCTGCCAATGGCAGATACGCAGTATTTT	CASSIRAGLPMADTQYF
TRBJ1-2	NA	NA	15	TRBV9	TGTGCCAGCAGCGGGACAGTGGGGGAGGGCTATGGCTACACCTTC	CASSGTVGEGYGYTF
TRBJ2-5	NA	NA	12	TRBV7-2	TGTGCCAGCAGCTTAGTGTTAAAGACCCAGTACTTC	CASSLVLKTQYF
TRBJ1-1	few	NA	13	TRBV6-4	TGTGCCCGCTTCGCCCAGGCCACGACTGAAGCTTTCTTT	CARFAQATTEAFF
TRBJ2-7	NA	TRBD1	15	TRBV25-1	TGTGCCAGCAGTGAAGGGTACAGGGGGACCTACGAGCAGTACTTC	CASSEGYRGTYEQYF
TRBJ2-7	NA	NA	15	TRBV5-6	TGTGCCAGCAGCTTCCAGGACTGGGATCGCTACGAGCAGTACTTC	CASSFQDWDRYEQYF
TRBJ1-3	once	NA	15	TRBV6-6	TGTGCCAGCAGTTACGGGGGGCCTGCTGGAAACACCATATATTTT	CASSYGGPAGNTIYF
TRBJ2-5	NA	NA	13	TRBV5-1	TGCGCCAGCAGCTTGGAGCCTAGTGGGACCCAGTACTTC	CASSLEPSGTQYF
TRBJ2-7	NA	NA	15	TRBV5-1	TGCGCCAGCAGCTTGGCCGGTAGCATCTCCTACGAGCAGTACTTC	CASSLAGSISYEQYF
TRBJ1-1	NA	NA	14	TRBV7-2	TGTGCCAGCAGCTCTCAGGGGTGGGACACTGAAGCTTTCTTT	CASSSQGWDTEAFF
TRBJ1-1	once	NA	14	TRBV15	TGTGCCACCAGCAGAGATCTGGGGTATTTTGAAGCTTTCTTT	CATSRDLGYFEAFF
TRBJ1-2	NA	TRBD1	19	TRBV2	TGTGCCAGCAGTGATACCTTCGGACAGGACCCTGCCGCTAACTATGGCTACACCTTC	CASSDTFGQDPAANYGYTF
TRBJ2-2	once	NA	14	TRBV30	TGTGCCTGGAAAAGACGTTCGAACACCGGGGAGCTGTTTTTT	CAWKRRSNTGELFF
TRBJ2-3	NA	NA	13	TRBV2	TGTGCCAGTCCTTTAAACGGAAGGAATACGCAGTATTTT	CASPLNGRNTQYF
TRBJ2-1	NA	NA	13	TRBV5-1	TGCGCCAGCAGACCTACCGTCTCGAATGAGCAGTTCTTC	CASRPTVSNEQFF
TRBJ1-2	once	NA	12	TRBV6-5	TGTGCCAGCAAATCAGGGGACTATGGCTACACCTTC	CASKSGDYGYTF
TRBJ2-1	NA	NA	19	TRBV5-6	TGTGCCAGCAGCTCGCTATACCAACAGGGTAAGAACTCCTACAATGAGCAGTTCTTC	CASSSLYQQGKNSYNEQFF
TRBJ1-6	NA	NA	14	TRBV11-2	TGTGCCAGCAGCCCCGGGACCGGAGATTCACCCCTCCACTTT	CASSPGTGDSPLHF
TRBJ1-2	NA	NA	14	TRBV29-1	TGCAGCGTTGAAGATTGGGCGGCTAACTATGGCTACACCTTC	CSVEDWAANYGYTF
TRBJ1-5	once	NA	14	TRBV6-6	TGTGCCAGTCTGGCGACGCAGGCGGGTCAGCCCCAGCATTTT	CASLATQAGQPQHF
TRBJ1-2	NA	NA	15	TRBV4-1	TGCGCCAGCAGCCAAGTCCCCGGGGACGACCGCGGCTACACCTTC	CASSQVPGDDRGYTF
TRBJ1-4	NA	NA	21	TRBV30	TGTGCTTTTGATGATTTGGAAGGGTGGGACCCCCTAGGTCGAACTAATGAAAAACTGTTTTTT	CAFDDLEGWDPLGRTNEKLFF
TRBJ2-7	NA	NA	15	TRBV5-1	TGCGCCAGCAGCTATCAGGGTGGCAGCTCCTACGAGCAGTACTTC	CASSYQGGSSYEQYF
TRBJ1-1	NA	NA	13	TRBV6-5	TGTGCCAGCAGTTACTCTGAGGGTACTGAAGCTTTCTTT	CASSYSEGTEAFF
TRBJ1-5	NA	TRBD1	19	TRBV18	TGTGCCAGCTCACCCCGCGCCGGGGGACAGGGGGCCGGCAATCAGCCCCAGCATTTT	CASSPRAGGQGAGNQPQHF
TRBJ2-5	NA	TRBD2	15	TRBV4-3	TGCGCCAGCAGCCAGGGGACTAGCGGCCAAGAGACCCAGTACTTC	CASSQGTSGQETQYF